These 28 T cell receptor beta chains originate from one sample sequenced in a study of response to subunit inactivated influenza vaccine. TCRdb processed the RT-PCR reads anew with MiXCR; each CDR3 protein has one entry. The sample has around 580,000 distinct CDR3 sequences; 12% to 15% are singletons. The sequencing here drew on PBMCs from blood, taken approximately 12 days after vaccination. The receptor source for this set is a man aged 50 to 59 who received an inactivated influenza vaccine.

This clonotype showed up just a few times. The chain has TRBV7-2 and TRBJ2-5; D tentatively reads TRBD1 or TRBD2 (5 bases each). From germline, CDR1 is SGHTA and CDR2 FQGNSA. V was trimmed by 6 bases and J by 1 base, leaving 12 bases between them. The length of the CDR3 is 14 residues. In DNA, the CDR3 is TGTGCCAGCAGTCGCCCGGGGACCCAAGAGACCCAGTACTTC. This codes for CASSRPGTQETQYF. Full variable domain (missing parts from reference TRBV7-2 and TRBJ2-5): GAGVSQSPSNKVTEKGKDVELRCDPISGHTALYWYRQSLGQGLEFLIYFQGNSAPDKSGLPSDRFSAERTGGSVSTLTIQRTQQEDSAVYLCASSRPGTQETQYFGPGTRLLVL.

This clonotype has ten or more counts. V and J are TRBV7-2 and TRBJ2-1, with 7 positions matching TRBD2. V shed 1 base and J 7 bases; nucleotides not matched to a gene: 1. The germline CDR1 and CDR2 sequences are SGHTA and FQGNSA. CDR3 length: 13 amino acids. CDR3 DNA: TGTGCCAGCAGCTTAGACGGGAGGAATGAGCAGTTCTTC. This codes for CASSLDGRNEQFF.

This clonotype was seen more than once but under ten times. The rearrangement uses TRBV12-3 or TRBV12-4 and TRBJ1-1; D not resolved. The CDR3 is 11 residues long. V lost 5 bases to trimming and J lost 1 base, with 2 bases between them. DNA for the CDR3: TGTGCCAGCAGTGAGAACACTGAAGCTTTCTTT. This encodes CASSENTEAFF.

This chain links TRBV11-2 with TRBJ2-7; no definite D call. Germline CDR1 reads SGHAT; CDR2 reads FQNNGV. Trimming took 2 bases from V and 6 from J, leaving 14 bases between them. The CDR3 runs 14 residues. CDR3 sequence (DNA): TGTGCCAGCAGCTTATTCTCAGACATCTCCGAGCAGTACTTC. It codes for CASSLFSDISEQYF.

This clonotype was counted ten times or more. The V call is TRBV7-9, the J call TRBJ2-5; D is perhaps TRBD2 (6 bases). The CDR3 spans 14 residues. The V and J ends lost 5 bases and 5 bases respectively, with 15 bases between them. Germline CDR1 reads SEHNR; CDR2 reads FQNEAQ (reference sequence). The DNA for the CDR3 is TGTGCCAGCAGCCGCTCGGGAGTAGGGGAGACCCAGTACTTC. It yields the protein CASSRSGVGETQYF.

This clonotype has at least ten counts. The chain joins TRBV25-1 to TRBJ2-1; D not resolved. Trimming cost V 4 bases and J 9 bases, with 10 bases left between them. This CDR3 region has 12 residues. From germline, CDR1 is MGHDK and CDR2 SYGVNS. The CDR3 region has the DNA TGTGCCAGCAGTGTTGGGATGATTGAGCAGTTCTTC. This codes for CASSVGMIEQFF.

This clonotype was picked up a small number of times. This chain connects TRBV10-3 to TRBJ2-1; D remains unclear. CDR1 is ENHRY, CDR2 SYGVKD, per germline. Deletions cut 3 bases from V and 0 bases from J, with 9 bases between. The CDR3 loop spans 15 amino acids. The CDR3 DNA sequence: TGTGCCATCAGTGACGCGGAAAGCTCCTACAATGAGCAGTTCTTC. Translation: CAISDAESSYNEQFF.

At least ten counts were recorded for this clonotype. This chain joins TRBV5-1 and TRBJ2-5; D is uncertain. The CDR3 has 15 amino acids. V lost 1 base to trimming and J lost 5 bases, with 15 bases between them. From germline, CDR1 is SGHRS and CDR2 YFSETQ. The CDR3 sequence: CASSLTGTTRETQYF. The CDR3 bases are TGCGCCAGCAGCTTGACGGGCACCACCCGTGAGACCCAGTACTTC. The full variable domain, in which reference TRBV5-1 and TRBJ2-5 provide the parts outside the CDR3, is KAGVTQTPRYLIKTRGQQVTLSCSPISGHRSVSWYQQTPGQGLQFLFEYFSETQRNKGNFPGRFSGRQFSNSRSEMNVSTLELGDSALYLCASSLTGTTRETQYFGPGTRLLVL.

Here the CDR3 DNA reads TGTGCCAGCAGCGGGGGGGGGACTAGCGCCTTAGTGGCCTACAATGAGCAGTTCTTC. Translating gives CASSGGGTSALVAYNEQFF. The chain joins TRBV11-2 to TRBJ2-1; 10 bases agree with TRBD2. CDR3 size: 19 residues. In germline, CDR1 is SGHAT, CDR2 FQNNGV. The junction had 15 bases not matched to a gene; V was cut back by 5 bases and J by 2 bases. The whole variable domain, filled in from reference TRBV11-2 and TRBJ2-1, reads EAGVAQSPRYKIIEKRQSVAFWCNPISGHATLYWYQQILGQGPKLLIQFQNNGVVDDSQLPKDRFSAERLKGVDSTLKIQPAKLEDSAVYLCASSGGGTSALVAYNEQFFGPGTRLTVL.

There are a few counts of this clonotype. The CDR3: CASSFTLAGGPWGDTQYF. Written as DNA, the CDR3 is TGTGCCAGCAGCTTTACCCTAGCGGGGGGCCCATGGGGTGATACGCAGTATTTT. V usage is TRBV11-2 and J usage is TRBJ2-3; 11 bases fit TRBD2. V gave up 3 bases and J gave up 6 bases; unmatched junction bases: 14. CDR3 size: 18 residues. Germline V gives CDR1 SGHAT, CDR2 FQNNGV.

This chain joins TRBV4-1 and TRBJ2-7; 10 positions agree with TRBD2. This CDR3 region has 17 residues. Germline assignment: CDR1 MGHRA and CDR2 YSYEKL. V lost 0 bases to trimming and J lost 3 bases; unmatched junction nucleotides: 8. The CDR3: CASSQDSLAGVYYEQYF. CDR3 coding DNA: TGCGCCAGCAGCCAAGATTCGCTAGCGGGGGTTTACTACGAGCAGTACTTC.

The chain employs TRBV9 and TRBJ1-6, with D uncertain. The CDR3 is 13 residues long. Germline V CDR1 and CDR2: SGDLS, YYNGEE. The V gene lost 1 base and the J gene lost 7 bases, with 6 bases spanning the gap. In nucleotides, the CDR3 is TGTGCCAGCAGCGTATCTCTGAATTCACCCCTCCACTTT. This codes for CASSVSLNSPLHF.

The chain joins TRBV12-3 or TRBV12-4 to TRBJ2-3; unclear D gene. CDR3 length: 17 residues. V lost 2 bases and J lost 3, with 18 bases in between. CDR3 nucleotides: TGTGCCAGCAGTTTACGTCCTATCAAAACGGTTACAGATACGCAGTATTTT. Protein sequence: CASSLRPIKTVTDTQYF.

This clonotype was recorded only once. CDR3 DNA: TGTGCCAGCTCACCTCTAATGACAGGGGGCGGAATGGAAGCTTTCTTT. This sequence encodes CASSPLMTGGGMEAFF. The chain couples TRBV18 to TRBJ1-1, with TRBD1 matching over 10 bases. J lost 8 bases, V lost 3 bases, and 12 bases had no gene match. The CDR3 length is 16 residues. Looked up from germline, CDR1 is KGHSH and CDR2 is LQKENI. The full variable domain, in which reference TRBV18 and TRBJ1-1 provide the parts outside the CDR3, is NAGVMQNPRHLVRRRGQEARLRCSPMKGHSHVYWYRQLPEEGLKFMVYLQKENIIDESGMPKERFSAEFPKEGPSILRIQQVVRGDSAAYFCASSPLMTGGGMEAFFGQGTRLTVV.

The chain is built from TRBV9 and TRBJ2-7, with no clear D. V was trimmed by 3 bases and J by 1 base, leaving 5 bases between them. The CDR3 has 12 amino acids. The germline gives CDR1 SGDLS, CDR2 YYNGEE. The CDR3 spells CASSGKSYEQYF. The CDR3 nucleotides are TGTGCCAGCAGCGGAAAATCCTACGAGCAGTACTTC.

This clonotype has just a few counts. V usage is TRBV15 and J usage is TRBJ2-1, with 7 positions matching TRBD2. CDR3 length equals 16 residues. Per germline, CDR1 LNHNV and CDR2 YYDKDF (reference sequence). V dropped 1 base and J dropped 5; count of bases not matched to a gene: 8. In DNA form, the CDR3 reads TGTGCCACCAGCAGAGCCGGGAGGAGCGTCGACAATGAGCAGTTCTTC. Amino acid sequence: CATSRAGRSVDNEQFF.

This clonotype has at least ten counts. The chain uses TRBV20-1 and TRBJ2-3; 8 bases align to TRBD2. Germline assignment: CDR1 DFQATT and CDR2 SNEGSKA (reference sequence). The ends lost 1 base at V and 0 bases at J; junction bases unmatched: 6. The CDR3 is made up of 16 amino acids. The CDR3 DNA follows: TGCAGTGCTAGAGCTAGCGGGTTGCAGAGCACAGATACGCAGTATTTT. Its translation: CSARASGLQSTDTQYF.

V and J are TRBV5-1 and TRBJ2-2, with D tentatively TRBD1 (5 bases). The CDR3 runs 15 residues. V dropped 6 bases and J dropped 4 bases, with 16 bases sitting between them. Germline V gene data show CDR1 as SGHRS and CDR2 as YFSETQ. CDR3 sequence (DNA): TGCGCCAGCACTCTGAACCGACAGTCCACCGGGGAGCTGTTTTTT. It yields the protein CASTLNRQSTGELFF.

V and J are TRBV29-1 and TRBJ2-1; possible D gene TRBD1, 6 bases. V was cut by 4 bases and J by 12 bases, with 16 bases left in between. CDR3 length equals 12 residues. Per the germline V gene, CDR1 is SQVTM and CDR2 is ANQGSEA. This CDR3 reads CSVVTQGLVQFF. CDR3 nucleotide sequence: TGCAGCGTTGTGACGCAGGGGTTGGTGCAGTTCTTC.

This clonotype was detected a few times. The rearrangement uses TRBV7-2 and TRBJ2-7; D possibly corresponds to TRBD2 (5 bases). The CDR3 loop spans 14 amino acids. CDR1 SGHTA and CDR2 FQGNSA come from the germline V gene. V was shortened by 5 bases and J by 2 bases, with 13 bases between the two germline ends. In DNA form, the CDR3 reads TGTGCCAGCAGCCTAAGCGGACCGACCTACGAGCAGTACTTC. Translating gives CASSLSGPTYEQYF.

This clonotype was seen a handful of times. The rearrangement uses TRBV5-1 and TRBJ2-3; D is perhaps TRBD1 or TRBD2 (5 bases each). Germline V CDR1 and CDR2: SGHRS, YFSETQ. The V end was cut by 7 bases, the J end by 3 bases, with 15 bases between. The CDR3 runs to 14 residues. The CDR3 nucleotides read TGCGCCAGCTGCCCTGGGACCACTACAGATACGCAGTATTTT. Translating gives CASCPGTTTDTQYF.

The V gene is TRBV20-1, the J gene TRBJ2-1; D might be TRBD2 (6 bases). The germline V and J ends were trimmed by 7 bases and 0 bases, with 16 bases remaining between them. The CDR3 contains 15 residues. The germline CDR1 and CDR2 sequences are DFQATT and SNEGSKA (reference sequence). CDR3: CSVPPGGPSYNEQFF. In DNA, the CDR3 is TGCAGTGTCCCGCCTGGAGGGCCCTCCTACAATGAGCAGTTCTTC.

This clonotype was counted many times. The rearrangement links TRBV7-8 to TRBJ2-1, with TRBD1 as a possible D gene (6 bases). This CDR3 comprises 18 residues. Germline lookup yields CDR1 SGHVS and CDR2 FQNEAQ. Trimming removed 1 base at V and 3 bases at J, with 19 bases between. CDR3 bases: TGTGCCAGCAGCTTAGAGGACTCAGGGGTTTCAAACTACAATGAGCAGTTCTTC. This gives the protein CASSLEDSGVSNYNEQFF.

In this sample, this clonotype turned up a few times. Here the CDR3 reads CASSPIPGRETETQYF. DNA of the CDR3: TGTGCCAGCAGTCCAATTCCGGGGAGGGAAACTGAGACCCAGTACTTC. The chain joins TRBV27 to TRBJ2-5; 7 bases agree with TRBD2. CDR3 size: 16 residues. V trimming: 5 bases; J trimming: 5 bases; junction bases outside the gene matches: 14. Germline V gene data show CDR1 as MNHEY and CDR2 as SMNVEV (reference sequence).

This clonotype was counted between two and nine times. The J gene is TRBJ2-3, the V gene TRBV18; D not resolved. Germline lookup yields CDR1 KGHSH and CDR2 LQKENI. V lost 0 bases and J lost 6, with 13 bases in between. CDR3 length: 15 amino acids. The CDR3 loop is CASSPPANLRDTQYF. The CDR3 DNA sequence: TGTGCCAGCTCACCACCCGCCAACCTTAGGGATACGCAGTATTTT. The whole variable domain, filled in from reference TRBV18 and TRBJ2-3, reads NAGVMQNPRHLVRRRGQEARLRCSPMKGHSHVYWYRQLPEEGLKFMVYLQKENIIDESGMPKERFSAEFPKEGPSILRIQQVVRGDSAAYFCASSPPANLRDTQYFGPGTRLTVL.

This clonotype was seen at least ten times. V and J are TRBV18 and TRBJ1-1, with 12 bases identical to TRBD1. CDR3 length: 17 amino acids. Germline CDR1 KGHSH, CDR2 LQKENI. V lost 6 bases and J lost 4; bases outside the gene matches: 12. Here the CDR3 reads CASSSGTGGLMGTEAFF. In nucleotides, the CDR3 is TGTGCCAGCTCGTCCGGGACAGGGGGCTTAATGGGCACTGAAGCTTTCTTT.

V gene TRBV7-2 combines with J gene TRBJ2-3; TRBD1 is a possible D gene (6 bases). The CDR3 covers 14 residues. The V end lost 4 bases, the J end lost 2 bases, and 10 bases lay between the germline ends. CDR1 is SGHTA, CDR2 FQGNSA, per germline. The CDR3 coding sequence is TGTGCCAGCAGCTCCGGACAGCTCACAGATACGCAGTATTTT. Translation gives CASSSGQLTDTQYF. The full variable domain, rest sourced from reference TRBV7-2 and TRBJ2-3, is GAGVSQSPSNKVTEKGKDVELRCDPISGHTALYWYRQSLGQGLEFLIYFQGNSAPDKSGLPSDRFSAERTGGSVSTLTIQRTQQEDSAVYLCASSSGQLTDTQYFGPGTRLTVL.

The chain has TRBV25-1 and TRBJ2-1; D gene unclear. CDR3 length: 12 amino acids. Deletions cut 4 bases from V and 8 bases from J, with 9 bases between. Germline loops: CDR1 MGHDK, CDR2 SYGVNS. CDR3 sequence (DNA): TGTGCCAGCAGTGCCCATTGGGATGAGCAGTTCTTC. It codes for CASSAHWDEQFF.